This TCR beta chain derives from a study of blood T cell repertoires in COVID-19. Turning to the study itself: The United States, Italy and Spain were the sources of the acute and convalescent COVID-19 samples. PBMCs, B-cell-depleted T cells, or T cells were the source of the cDNA or gDNA that made up the material.

V was trimmed by 0 bases and J by 1 base, leaving 7 bases between them. Germline V gene sequence: CDR1 LGHNA, CDR2 YSLEER. This CDR3 comprises 15 residues. In the source study's methods: How many nucleated cells were present was estimated from reference gene primer amplification. The method was immunoSEQ multiplex PCR; TCRdb's version includes in-frame clones alone and lacks a portion of them. That table gives V, J and clone size, and the DNA gave D and trimming. The sample includes approximately 160,000 clones, around 80% of them seen just once. Source material: peripheral blood. This rearrangement joins TRBV4-3 to TRBJ1-5; no clear D. This clonotype was sampled from a man in his sixties with acute or convalescent COVID-19. This CDR3 reads CASSQDGLSNQPQHF. The CDR3 nucleotides are TGCGCCAGCAGCCAAGATGGACTCAGCAATCAGCCCCAGCATTTT.